These T cell receptor beta chains were read from a single sample in a study of cytomegalovirus exposure and HLA in healthy donors. Some clones are missing from TCRdb's copy, which holds only in-frame ones; the method was immunoSEQ multiplex PCR. The repertoire holds some 130,000 clones, 65% to 90% seen once, with around 1.2% in the top ten. The sample consisted of PBMCs. Receptors originate from a girl aged 2 to 9 in good health and CMV-seronegative. The CDR3 runs from the conserved cysteine through the conserved F or W. D genes are given only for firm matches. Part of the rows lack a size; the others show once, few, many or a class for expanded clones.

-,TRBV2,-,TRBJ1-5,TGTGCCAGCAGTGATGGCGGCCCGCCCCAGCATTTT,CASSDGGPPQHF
-,TRBV11-2,TRBD1,TRBJ1-1,TGTGCCAGCAGAGGGACAGCTCGCACTGAAGCTTTCTTT,CASRGTARTEAFF
-,TRBV30,-,TRBJ1-2,TGTGCCTGGAATTATGGGCAGGGGAGGGGTGGCTACACCTTC,CAWNYGQGRGGYTF
-,TRBV28,-,TRBJ1-5,TGTGCCAGCAGTTCAGTAACAGGGCCTGGCAATCAGCCCCAGCATTTT,CASSSVTGPGNQPQHF
once,TRBV5-1,TRBD2,TRBJ2-3,TGCGCCAGCAGCCTGGGACTAGCGGGAGACGTGGATACGCAGTATTTT,CASSLGLAGDVDTQYF
-,TRBV27,-,TRBJ2-7,TGTGCCAGCAGTTTATCGGTGGAGGGGGCGATTCCTTACGAGCAGTACTTC,CASSLSVEGAIPYEQYF
-,TRBV11-2,-,TRBJ2-2,TGTGCCAGCAGCCGCGAGACTCACACCGGGGAGCTGTTTTTT,CASSRETHTGELFF
-,TRBV30,TRBD1,TRBJ2-7,TGTGCCTCGCCCGGGACAGGGGGCGACGAGCAGTACTTC,CASPGTGGDEQYF
-,TRBV5-1,TRBD1,TRBJ2-7,TGCGCCAGCAGCGGGACAGGGGGCCCCTACGAGCAGTACTTC,CASSGTGGPYEQYF
-,TRBV28,-,TRBJ1-2,TGTGCCAGCAGTGCTCCAGTCTATGGCTACACCTTC,CASSAPVYGYTF
-,TRBV28,TRBD1,TRBJ1-1,TGTGCCAGCAGTTTATCGGGGACAGGGCTGAACACTGAAGCTTTCTTT,CASSLSGTGLNTEAFF
few,TRBV2,TRBD1,TRBJ1-2,TGTGCCAGCAGTGAAGCGCAGGGACAGGCCTACACCTTC,CASSEAQGQAYTF
-,TRBV11-2,-,TRBJ2-1,TGTGCCAGCAGCTCTACGCCGTACAATGAGCAGTTCTTC,CASSSTPYNEQFF
-,TRBV7-2,-,TRBJ2-3,TGTGCCAGCAGCTTACGCCGCTCTAGCGGACAGAATACGCAGTATTTT,CASSLRRSSGQNTQYF
-,TRBV28,-,TRBJ1-3,TGTGCCAGCAGTTCGGGCTCTGGAAACACCATATATTTT,CASSSGSGNTIYF
once,TRBV27,-,TRBJ2-1,TGTGCCAGCAGTTTTGCGGCCTTCAGAGGGTACAATGAGCAGTTCTTC,CASSFAAFRGYNEQFF
-,TRBV5-1,-,TRBJ2-3,TGCGCCAGCAGCTTACAGGGTCGCACAGATACGCAGTATTTT,CASSLQGRTDTQYF
few,TRBV4-2,TRBD2,TRBJ2-1,TGTGCCAGCTCTAAACGCCTAGCGGGAGTGGATGAGCAGTTCTTC,CASSKRLAGVDEQFF
-,TRBV30,TRBD1,TRBJ1-2,TGTGCCTGGAGTGTTGGGGACAGGATGGACTACACCTTC,CAWSVGDRMDYTF
-,TRBV11-2,TRBD1,TRBJ1-1,TGTGCCAGCAGCCCAACAGGGGGCACTGAAGCTTTCTTT,CASSPTGGTEAFF
-,TRBV7-9,-,TRBJ2-7,TGTGCCAGCAGCTTAGGCCTCCTGGAGGGAGTAGGTGGCGAGCAGTACTTC,CASSLGLLEGVGGEQYF
-,TRBV4-3,TRBD1,TRBJ1-6,TGCGCCAGCAGCCAAGATTGGGGACAGGGGGCTTCCCCCCTCCACTTT,CASSQDWGQGASPLHF
-,TRBV20-1,-,TRBJ2-7,TGCAGTGCGCCACAAGCCTACGAGCAGTACTTC,CSAPQAYEQYF
-,TRBV7-8,-,TRBJ1-2,TGTGCCAGCAGCACAGCCCCCGGGGGCTATGGCTACACCTTC,CASSTAPGGYGYTF
-,TRBV15,TRBD2,TRBJ2-1,TGTGCCACCAGCAGGGGACTAGCGGGAGCGGAGGAGCAGTTCTTC,CATSRGLAGAEEQFF
-,TRBV7-2,TRBD1,TRBJ1-2,TGTGCCAGCAGCTTAGACAAGGGGACAGGCGGTCTACTCGGCTACACCTTC,CASSLDKGTGGLLGYTF